This T cell receptor beta chain is drawn from a study of blood T cell repertoires in COVID-19 (dated by TCRdb to 2020 to 2022). Regarding the research as a whole: Samples covering the acute and convalescent phases of COVID-19 were provided by collaborators in the United States, Italy and Spain. The prospective study material was composed of cDNA or gDNA derived from T cells, B-cell-depleted T cells, or PBMCs. The dataset comprised deeply sampled blood TCRbeta repertoires from subjects exposed to, actively infected with, or recovered from COVID-19. The repertoires were released in a freely available public database intended as a resource for research on the immune response to SARS-CoV-2. Samples came from the ongoing ImmuneRACE study (first 160 participants) plus 1,254 subjects from 6 global collaborators. A de-identified subject ID, COVID-19 status, age in years and sex were almost always included in the sample metadata. HLA class I and class II types, where available, came from metadata supplied by the sample provider rather than from assay-based typing.

The CDR3 contains 19 residues, cysteine and phenylalanine counted. Just the 57-base CDR3 DNA is kept, in frame starting at base 1. Trimming at the junction amounts to 4 bases on V and 4 bases on J, and the germline ends lie 29 bases apart. In the germline V gene, CDR1 corresponds to MDHEN and CDR2 to SYDVKM. Participants in the prospective study were aged about 18 to 95 years, lived in 24 United States geographic areas, and enrolled through a virtual design. To assign participants to cohorts, the prospective study relied on clinical history that participants themselves reported in a screening survey and a study questionnaire. In the prospective study, whole blood, serum and a nasopharyngeal or oropharyngeal swab were collected from each participant by mobile phlebotomists. Over a roughly 2-month period, participants in the prospective study had the option of providing additional blood draws and questionnaires. Prospective study blood samples were shipped either frozen or at room temperature before DNA extraction.

In the case of this clone: Its antigen specificity is not known. Per-base qualities were not stored, and no clone one base away is much larger.

TCRbeta CDR3 regions were amplified from genomic DNA by means of the immunoSEQ Assay, a bias-controlled multiplex PCR. The study's processing was this. Within the assay, amplification of reference gene primers was used to estimate how many nucleated cells each sample contained. To quantify the absolute abundance of each unique TCRbeta CDR3 rearrangement, sequence reads were collapsed and filtered. For each sample, productive Simpson clonality was calculated by taking the square root of Simpson's diversity index across productive rearrangements. TCRdb mirrors the immuneACCESS table, restricted to in-frame sequences. Some clones are absent from its copies; in checked studies, under half trace to an unresolved V gene, and the reason for the others is unknown. V, J and clone size are those of that table, while D and trimming were read from the DNA. Here the sample has fewer than 350,000 clones; around 89% occur a single time. The biggest ten clones account for over 4% of the sample.

The study at large found these results: Clinical and demographic metadata were provided uncurated, with the amount varying by source and participant.

Sequenced: PBMCs or T cells enriched from blood (not recorded which). The rearranged chain carries TRBV28 and TRBJ2-7; the D gene assignment is ambiguous. This receptor was identified in a woman aged 25 to 39 with acute COVID-19. The CDR3 sequence is CASSSVVGSPGRVSYEQYF. The nucleotide sequence is TGTGCCAGCAGTTCCGTGGTGGGCAGCCCCGGCCGAGTCTCATACGAGCAGTACTTC.